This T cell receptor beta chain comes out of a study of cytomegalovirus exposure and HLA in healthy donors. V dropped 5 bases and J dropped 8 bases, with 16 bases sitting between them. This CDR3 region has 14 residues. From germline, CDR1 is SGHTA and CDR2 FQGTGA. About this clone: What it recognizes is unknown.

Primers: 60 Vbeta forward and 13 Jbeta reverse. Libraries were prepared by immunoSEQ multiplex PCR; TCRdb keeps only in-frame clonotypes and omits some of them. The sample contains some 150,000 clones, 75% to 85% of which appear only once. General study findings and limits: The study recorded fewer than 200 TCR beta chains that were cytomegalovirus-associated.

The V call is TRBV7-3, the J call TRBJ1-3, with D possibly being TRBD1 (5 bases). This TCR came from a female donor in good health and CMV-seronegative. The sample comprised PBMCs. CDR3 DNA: TGTGCCAGCAGCGGAACCGGGACGGGGGACACCATATATTTT. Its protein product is CASSGTGTGDTIYF.